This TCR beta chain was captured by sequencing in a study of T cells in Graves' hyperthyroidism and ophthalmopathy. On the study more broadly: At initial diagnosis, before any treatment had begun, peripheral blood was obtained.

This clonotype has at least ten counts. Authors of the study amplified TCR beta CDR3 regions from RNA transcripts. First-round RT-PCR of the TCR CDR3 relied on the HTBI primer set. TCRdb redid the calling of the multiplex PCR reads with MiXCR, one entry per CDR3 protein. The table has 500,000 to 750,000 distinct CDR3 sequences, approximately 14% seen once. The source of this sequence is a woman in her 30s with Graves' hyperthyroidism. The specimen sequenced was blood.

The CDR3 loop is CASSDMGKSSTDTQYF. In DNA, the CDR3 is TGTGCCAGCAGTGACATGGGGAAATCTAGCACAGATACGCAGTATTTT. The genes are TRBV6-1 and TRBJ2-3, with D uncertain. The V end was cut by 3 bases, the J end by 0 bases, with 13 bases between. The CDR3 spans 16 residues. The germline V gene has CDR1 MNHNS and CDR2 SASEGT.